The clone carrying this T cell receptor beta chain has only a few counts. The sample belongs to a study of control samples from healthy donors and cancer patients. This table comes from immunoSEQ multiplex PCR, and its TCRdb copy is limited to in-frame clones, with some not included. The repertoire holds about 150,000 clones, with around 86% as singletons. Germline CDR1 reads MNHEY; CDR2 reads SVGAGI. CDR3 size: 14 residues. Trimming stripped 2 bases from V and 7 bases from J, with 14 bases between. The sequencing sample was made of blood. J is TRBJ1-1 and V is TRBV6-5, with D tentatively TRBD1 (5 bases). The clonotype comes from a man between 25 and 39 years old in good health. CDR3 loop: CASSYRAKGFEAFF. The CDR3 DNA reads as TGTGCCAGCAGTTACAGGGCAAAGGGGTTTGAAGCTTTCTTT.